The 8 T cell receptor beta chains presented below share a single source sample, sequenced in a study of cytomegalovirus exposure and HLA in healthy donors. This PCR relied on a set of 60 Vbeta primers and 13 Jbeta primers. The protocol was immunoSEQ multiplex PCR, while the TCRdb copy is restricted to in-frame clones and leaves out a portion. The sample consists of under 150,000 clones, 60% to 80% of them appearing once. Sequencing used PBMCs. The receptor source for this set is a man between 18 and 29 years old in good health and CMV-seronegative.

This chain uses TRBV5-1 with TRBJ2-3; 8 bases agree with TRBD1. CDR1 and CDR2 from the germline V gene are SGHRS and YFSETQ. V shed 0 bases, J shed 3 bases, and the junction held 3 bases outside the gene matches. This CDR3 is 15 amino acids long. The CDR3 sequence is CASSLGGQVTDTQYF. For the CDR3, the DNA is TGCGCCAGCAGCTTGGGGGGACAGGTGACAGATACGCAGTATTTT. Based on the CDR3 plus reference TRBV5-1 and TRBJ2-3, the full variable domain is KAGVTQTPRYLIKTRGQQVTLSCSPISGHRSVSWYQQTPGQGLQFLFEYFSETQRNKGNFPGRFSGRQFSNSRSEMNVSTLELGDSALYLCASSLGGQVTDTQYFGPGTRLTVL.

The CDR3 spells CASSLRTSTGELFF. CDR3 DNA sequence: TGTGCCAGCAGCTTAAGAACAAGCACCGGGGAGCTGTTTTTT. The V and J genes are TRBV13 and TRBJ2-2; D ambiguous. V lost 2 bases to trimming and J lost 4 bases, with 8 bases between them. Germline assignment: CDR1 PRHDT and CDR2 FYEKMQ (reference sequence). There are 14 residues in the CDR3. Full variable domain (remainder filled in from reference TRBV13 and TRBJ2-2): AAGVIQSPRHLIKEKRETATLKCYPIPRHDTVYWYQQGPGQDPQFLISFYEKMQSDKGSIPDRFSAQQFSDYHSELNMSSLELGDSALYFCASSLRTSTGELFFGEGSRLTVL.

CDR3 coding DNA: TGTGCCAGCAGCCGAGGACAGGGGGCGATGGATGGCTACACCTTC. It specifies CASSRGQGAMDGYTF. This sequence joins TRBV7-2 and TRBJ1-2; 11 nucleotides align to TRBD1. V was pared by 5 bases and J by 6 bases, with 8 bases of the junction left unmatched. Germline-derived CDR1 and CDR2 are SGHTA and FQGNSA. The CDR3 contains 15 residues.

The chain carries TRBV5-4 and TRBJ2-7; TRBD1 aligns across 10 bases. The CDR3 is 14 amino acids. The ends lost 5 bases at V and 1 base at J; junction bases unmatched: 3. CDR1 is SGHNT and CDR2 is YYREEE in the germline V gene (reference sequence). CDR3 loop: CASSPGQGSYEQYF. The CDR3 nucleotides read TGTGCCAGCAGTCCGGGACAGGGGTCCTACGAGCAGTACTTC.

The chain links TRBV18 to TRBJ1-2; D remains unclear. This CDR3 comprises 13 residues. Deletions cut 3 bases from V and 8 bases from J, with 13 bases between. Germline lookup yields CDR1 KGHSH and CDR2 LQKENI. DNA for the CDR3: TGTGCCAGCTCACCCAAGAGGCCTGGGGGCTACACCTTC. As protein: CASSPKRPGGYTF.

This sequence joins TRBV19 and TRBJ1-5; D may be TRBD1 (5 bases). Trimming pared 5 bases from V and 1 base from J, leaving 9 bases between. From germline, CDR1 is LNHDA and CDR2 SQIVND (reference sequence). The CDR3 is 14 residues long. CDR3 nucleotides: TGTGCCAGTAGTGCCGCAGGGAGCAATCAGCCCCAGCATTTT. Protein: CASSAAGSNQPQHF. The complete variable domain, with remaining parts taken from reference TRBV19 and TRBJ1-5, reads DGGITQSPKYLFRKEGQNVTLSCEQNLNHDAMYWYRQDPGQGLRLIYYSQIVNDFQKGDIAEGYSVSREKKESFPLTVTSAQKNPTAFYLCASSAAGSNQPQHFGDGTRLSIL.

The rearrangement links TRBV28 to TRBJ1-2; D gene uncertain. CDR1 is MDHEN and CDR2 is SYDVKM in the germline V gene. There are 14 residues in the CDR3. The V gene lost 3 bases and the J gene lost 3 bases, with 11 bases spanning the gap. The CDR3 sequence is CASSFILRDYGYTF. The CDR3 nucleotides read TGTGCCAGCAGTTTCATTTTGAGGGACTATGGCTACACCTTC.

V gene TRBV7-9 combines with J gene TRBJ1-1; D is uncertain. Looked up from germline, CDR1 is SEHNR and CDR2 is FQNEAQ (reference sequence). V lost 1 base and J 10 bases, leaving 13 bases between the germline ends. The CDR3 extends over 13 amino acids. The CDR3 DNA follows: TGTGCCAGCAGCTTAGTCGACCGGGAAGGAGCTTTCTTT. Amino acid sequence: CASSLVDREGAFF. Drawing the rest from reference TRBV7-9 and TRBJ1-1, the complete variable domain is DTGVSQNPRHKITKRGQNVTFRCDPISEHNRLYWYRQTLGQGPEFLTYFQNEAQLEKSRLLSDRFSAERPKGSFSTLEIQRTEQGDSAMYLCASSLVDREGAFFGQGTRLTVV.